These T cell receptor beta chains were read from a single sample in a study of T cell repertoires in cytomegalovirus infection. TCRdb ran MiXCR on the reads and lists one entry per CDR3 protein. Of about 490,000 distinct CDR3 sequences listed, about 15% are singletons. Sequenced: CD8+ T cells from PBMCs. The receptors stem from a human donor in good health (CMV status not recorded). Some clones in this sample may be carry-over from other donors' samples. The CDR3 runs from the conserved cysteine through the conserved F or W. Each record gives: V gene, J gene, D gene, clone size, CDR3 protein, CDR3 DNA. The D gene is left open where the match is weak. A row's size may be missing; if present it is once, few, many or a size class.

v_gene: TRBV7-9; j_gene: TRBJ2-1; d_gene: TRBD1; abundance: many; CDR3aa: CASSPAGQGHNEQFF; CDR3nt: TGTGCCAGCAGCCCGGCGGGACAGGGGCACAATGAGCAGTTCTTC
v_gene: TRBV28; j_gene: TRBJ2-1; d_gene: -; abundance: many; CDR3aa: CASSGGPSQDEQFF; CDR3nt: TGTGCCAGCAGTGGGGGGCCTTCGCAGGATGAGCAGTTCTTC
v_gene: TRBV6-6; j_gene: TRBJ2-3; d_gene: TRBD2; abundance: -; CDR3aa: CASTLAGGSDTQYF; CDR3nt: TGTGCCAGCACACTAGCGGGGGGATCAGATACGCAGTATTTT
v_gene: TRBV12-5; j_gene: TRBJ2-6; d_gene: -; abundance: many; CDR3aa: CASGPSQKSPDNVLTF; CDR3nt: TGTGCTAGTGGCCCAAGTCAAAAATCGCCGGACAACGTCCTGACTTTC
v_gene: TRBV6-1; j_gene: TRBJ2-6; d_gene: TRBD1; abundance: few; CDR3aa: CASTNGDSLSGANVLTF; CDR3nt: TGTGCCAGCACTAACGGGGACAGCCTCTCTGGGGCCAACGTCCTGACTTTC
v_gene: TRBV30; j_gene: TRBJ2-1; d_gene: TRBD2; abundance: -; CDR3aa: CACHSGTSGDNEQFF; CDR3nt: TGTGCCTGTCACTCCGGGACTAGCGGTGACAATGAGCAGTTCTTC
v_gene: TRBV20-1; j_gene: TRBJ2-6; d_gene: -; abundance: -; CDR3aa: CSARGTFSGANVLTF; CDR3nt: TGCAGTGCTAGAGGGACCTTCTCTGGGGCCAACGTCCTGACTTTC
v_gene: TRBV27; j_gene: TRBJ2-1; d_gene: -; abundance: many; CDR3aa: CASSPYRVGIDEQFF; CDR3nt: TGTGCCAGCAGTCCCTACAGGGTAGGGATCGATGAGCAGTTCTTC
v_gene: TRBV7-9; j_gene: TRBJ2-7; d_gene: -; abundance: few; CDR3aa: CASSHVSGEQYF; CDR3nt: TGTGCCAGCAGCCACGTTTCGGGCGAGCAGTACTTC
v_gene: TRBV2; j_gene: TRBJ1-1; d_gene: -; abundance: few; CDR3aa: CASSARMNTEAFF; CDR3nt: TGTGCCAGCAGTGCCCGAATGAACACTGAAGCTTTCTTT
v_gene: TRBV27; j_gene: TRBJ2-1; d_gene: TRBD1; abundance: -; CDR3aa: CASSLLGTAYNEQFF; CDR3nt: TGTGCCAGCAGTCTCCTCGGGACAGCCTACAATGAGCAGTTCTTC
v_gene: TRBV20-1; j_gene: TRBJ2-7; d_gene: TRBD2; abundance: -; CDR3aa: CSARDVAGERYEQYF; CDR3nt: TGCAGTGCTAGGGATGTAGCGGGAGAAAGGTACGAGCAGTACTTC
v_gene: TRBV7-8; j_gene: TRBJ2-2; d_gene: -; abundance: -; CDR3aa: CASSLSCMAGELLF; CDR3nt: TGTGCCAGCAGCTTATCGTGTATGGCCGGGGAGCTGTTGTTT
v_gene: TRBV9; j_gene: TRBJ2-3; d_gene: TRBD2; abundance: -; CDR3aa: CASSLTKKRGGEYAPDMQYF; CDR3nt: TGTGCCAGCAGCCTAACCAAGAAGCGGGGGGGCGAATACGCACCAGATATGCAGTATTTT
v_gene: TRBV7-9; j_gene: TRBJ1-4; d_gene: -; abundance: many; CDR3aa: CASSPTLRKLFF; CDR3nt: TGTGCCAGCAGCCCTACCCTAAGAAAACTGTTTTTT
v_gene: TRBV27; j_gene: TRBJ2-7; d_gene: TRBD1; abundance: few; CDR3aa: CASSLSWVLTGDPYEQYF; CDR3nt: TGTGCCAGCAGTTTATCGTGGGTCCTGACAGGGGATCCCTACGAGCAGTACTTC
v_gene: TRBV28; j_gene: TRBJ1-1; d_gene: -; abundance: many; CDR3aa: CASSLTYRGVRAEAFF; CDR3nt: TGTGCCAGCAGTCTAACTTACAGAGGTGTACGGGCTGAAGCTTTCTTT
v_gene: TRBV27; j_gene: TRBJ1-1; d_gene: -; abundance: many; CDR3aa: CASSSQGPTEAFF; CDR3nt: TGTGCCAGCAGCTCGCAGGGCCCCACTGAAGCTTTCTTT
v_gene: TRBV24-1; j_gene: TRBJ2-3; d_gene: -; abundance: -; CDR3aa: CATSDFIGSADTQYF; CDR3nt: TGTGCCACCAGTGATTTTATCGGGAGCGCAGATACGCAGTATTTT
v_gene: TRBV29-1; j_gene: TRBJ2-5; d_gene: -; abundance: -; CDR3aa: CSVEDLEQGFGETQYF; CDR3nt: TGCAGCGTTGAAGATCTAGAACAGGGTTTTGGAGAGACCCAGTACTTC
v_gene: TRBV4-2; j_gene: TRBJ1-1; d_gene: -; abundance: few; CDR3aa: CASSQEWGSGGTNTEAFF; CDR3nt: TGTGCCAGCAGCCAAGAATGGGGATCTGGGGGTACGAACACTGAAGCTTTCTTT
v_gene: TRBV27; j_gene: TRBJ1-2; d_gene: -; abundance: few; CDR3aa: CASSLQQGPSYGYTF; CDR3nt: TGTGCCAGCAGTTTACAGCAGGGGCCAAGCTATGGCTACACCTTC
v_gene: TRBV7-3; j_gene: TRBJ2-1; d_gene: TRBD2; abundance: -; CDR3aa: CASSSAQLAGHYNEQFF; CDR3nt: TGTGCCAGCAGCTCTGCCCAACTAGCGGGACACTACAATGAGCAGTTCTTC
v_gene: TRBV19; j_gene: TRBJ1-1; d_gene: TRBD1; abundance: many; CDR3aa: CASNPGTGLIGTEAFF; CDR3nt: TGTGCCAGTAACCCCGGGACAGGGTTAATCGGCACTGAAGCTTTCTTT
v_gene: TRBV9; j_gene: TRBJ2-3; d_gene: TRBD1; abundance: few; CDR3aa: CASSVRQGADTQYF; CDR3nt: TGTGCCAGCAGCGTTCGACAGGGTGCCGATACGCAGTATTTT
v_gene: TRBV24-1; j_gene: TRBJ2-2; d_gene: -; abundance: -; CDR3aa: CATRGLPNTGELFF; CDR3nt: TGTGCCACCAGAGGACTCCCGAACACCGGGGAGCTGTTTTTT
v_gene: TRBV3-1; j_gene: TRBJ2-7; d_gene: TRBD1; abundance: once; CDR3aa: CASKGGTGAYEQYF; CDR3nt: TGTGCCAGCAAGGGCGGGACAGGGGCCTACGAGCAGTACTTC
v_gene: TRBV9; j_gene: TRBJ2-1; d_gene: -; abundance: -; CDR3aa: CASSPIGNNEQFF; CDR3nt: TGTGCCAGCAGCCCCATTGGGAACAATGAGCAGTTCTTC
v_gene: TRBV27; j_gene: TRBJ2-2; d_gene: -; abundance: -; CDR3aa: CASSQLGGELFF; CDR3nt: TGTGCCAGCTCCCAGTTGGGCGGGGAGCTGTTTTTT
v_gene: TRBV11-2; j_gene: TRBJ1-1; d_gene: -; abundance: many; CDR3aa: CASSSWQVTEAFF; CDR3nt: TGTGCCAGCAGCTCCTGGCAGGTCACTGAAGCTTTCTTT
v_gene: TRBV11-2; j_gene: TRBJ2-5; d_gene: -; abundance: many; CDR3aa: CASSLPRRQETQYF; CDR3nt: TGTGCCAGCAGCTTACCCCGCCGACAAGAGACCCAGTACTTC
v_gene: TRBV19; j_gene: TRBJ2-1; d_gene: TRBD2; abundance: many; CDR3aa: CASSSIAGVYNEQFF; CDR3nt: TGTGCCAGTAGTAGCATAGCGGGAGTCTACAATGAGCAGTTCTTC
v_gene: TRBV12-3/TRBV12-4; j_gene: TRBJ2-2; d_gene: -; abundance: few; CDR3aa: CASTSTGHMNTGELFF; CDR3nt: TGTGCCAGTACCTCCACCGGACACATGAACACCGGGGAGCTGTTTTTT
v_gene: TRBV7-3; j_gene: TRBJ2-2; d_gene: -; abundance: many; CDR3aa: CASSSGTNTGELFF; CDR3nt: TGTGCCAGCAGCTCCGGGACAAACACCGGGGAGCTGTTTTTT
v_gene: TRBV7-3; j_gene: TRBJ2-3; d_gene: TRBD1; abundance: many; CDR3aa: CASSLTGGVDTQYF; CDR3nt: TGTGCCAGCAGCTTGACAGGGGGCGTAGATACGCAGTATTTT
v_gene: TRBV19; j_gene: TRBJ1-5; d_gene: -; abundance: -; CDR3aa: CASSIKGQPQHF; CDR3nt: TGTGCCAGTAGTATAAAAGGCCAGCCCCAGCATTTT
v_gene: TRBV7-9; j_gene: TRBJ2-1; d_gene: -; abundance: many; CDR3aa: CASSLVVVGSGIEQFF; CDR3nt: TGTGCCAGCAGCTTAGTGGTCGTCGGGAGTGGTATTGAGCAGTTCTTC